This TCR beta chain was observed in a study of blood T cell repertoires in COVID-19. As for the study in general: The analysed material was cDNA or gDNA that came from T cells, B-cell-depleted T cells, or PBMCs.

TCRdb's table, derived via immunoSEQ multiplex PCR, lists solely in-frame clones and lacks some. Found here are 200,000 to 300,000 clones, around 84% of them singletons; the top ten hold less than 2%. On this clone: The same CDR3 also results from other DNA sequences found in this sample.

Sequences were obtained from peripheral blood. The TCR comes from a woman aged 40 to 55 who had recovered from COVID-19.

CDR3 amino acids: CASSSGMNTEAFF. The CDR3 coding sequence is TGCGCCAGCAGTTCGGGTATGAACACTGAAGCTTTCTTT. The genes are TRBV5-1 and TRBJ1-1; no firm D call. Trimming left V 5 bases short and J 0 bases short, with 8 bases between. The germline gives CDR1 SGHRS, CDR2 YFSETQ. The CDR3 sequence is 13 residues long.